Each of the 28 T cell receptor beta chains below was sequenced from the same sample in a study of neurological immune-mediated disorders. TCRdb fed the 5' RACE reads into MiXCR, producing one record per CDR3 protein. The sample holds tens of thousands of distinct CDR3 sequences, about 2.5% seen once. Sequencing input: PBMCs. The receptors were gathered from a woman aged 25 to 45 with multiple sclerosis.

This clonotype appeared many times. This chain uses TRBV28 with TRBJ1-2, with D hard to call. The CDR3 has 13 amino acids. V lost 2 bases to trimming and J lost 2 bases, with 6 bases between them. Germline CDR1 is MDHEN and CDR2 is SYDVKM. CDR3 bases: TGTGCCAGCAGTTTAACAGAAAACTATGGCTACACCTTC. It is translated as CASSLTENYGYTF.

This clonotype was detected ten times or more. The chain joins TRBV27 to TRBJ1-1, with no clear D. Germline V gene data show CDR1 as MNHEY and CDR2 as SMNVEV (reference sequence). The ends were cut back, 3 bases at V and 2 bases at J, with 10 bases in the middle. This CDR3 is 14 amino acids long. The CDR3 DNA reads TGTGCCAGCAGTTTGGTAAGAAGCAACACTGAAGCTTTCTTT. Its translation: CASSLVRSNTEAFF.

This clonotype was observed at least ten times. The chain joins TRBV20-1 to TRBJ1-2, with D maybe TRBD1 (6 bases). The CDR3 is made up of 15 amino acids. The V end lost 3 bases, the J end lost 8 bases, and 22 bases lay between the germline ends. Germline CDR1 DFQATT, CDR2 SNEGSKA (reference sequence). CDR3 nucleotide sequence: TGCAGTGCTAGGGTGGGGGCCAGGGAAGAATTAGGCTACACCTTC. Translation gives CSARVGAREELGYTF.

This clonotype was counted many times. V is TRBV5-1 and J is TRBJ2-1; 12 nucleotides match TRBD2. Germline CDR1 and CDR2: SGHRS and YFSETQ. V lost 4 bases and J lost 8; bases outside the gene matches: 13. The CDR3 contains 17 residues. The CDR3, as DNA: TGCGCCAGCAGCCCACGACTGACTAGCGGGAGAGGGGATGAGCAGTTCTTC. It is translated as CASSPRLTSGRGDEQFF.

Many counts were recorded for this clonotype. This sequence joins TRBV12-3 or TRBV12-4 and TRBJ2-1; D not certain. The CDR3 loop spans 15 amino acids. V was cut by 4 bases and J by 7 bases, with 17 bases left in between. The CDR3 here is CASSWVLVSSNEQFF. The CDR3, as DNA: TGTGCCAGCAGTTGGGTACTTGTGAGTTCAAATGAGCAGTTCTTC.

The V call is TRBV9, the J call TRBJ1-1, with D possibly matching TRBD1 (6 bases). The germline CDR1 and CDR2 sequences are SGDLS and YYNGEE. The ends were cut back, 7 bases at V and 1 base at J, with 14 bases in the middle. This CDR3 region has 14 residues. CDR3 in amino acids: CASHPGQRNTEAFF. In DNA form, the CDR3 reads TGTGCCAGCCATCCGGGACAAAGGAACACTGAAGCTTTCTTT.

This clonotype was recorded at least ten times. The V call is TRBV15, the J call TRBJ2-7; the match to TRBD1 covers 8 bases. V lost 2 bases, J lost 2 bases, and 2 bases stayed unmatched. Germline lookup yields CDR1 LNHNV and CDR2 YYDKDF (reference sequence). CDR3 length: 14 amino acids. Written as DNA, the CDR3 is TGTGCCACCAGCAGAACAGGGGGGACCTACGAGCAGTACTTC. Its protein is CATSRTGGTYEQYF.

This clonotype was detected many times. This chain joins TRBV7-2 and TRBJ1-1; no definite D call. CDR1 is SGHTA, CDR2 FQGNSA, per germline. V lost 1 base and J 10 bases, leaving 10 bases between the germline ends. The CDR3 length is 12 residues. The chain's CDR3 is CASSLEVGGAFF. CDR3 in DNA: TGTGCCAGCAGCTTAGAGGTAGGAGGAGCTTTCTTT. The full variable domain, in which reference TRBV7-2 and TRBJ1-1 provide the parts outside the CDR3, is GAGVSQSPSNKVTEKGKDVELRCDPISGHTALYWYRQSLGQGLEFLIYFQGNSAPDKSGLPSDRFSAERTGGSVSTLTIQRTQQEDSAVYLCASSLEVGGAFFGQGTRLTVV.

This clonotype came up many times. This rearrangement joins TRBV27 to TRBJ1-1, with D maybe TRBD1 (6 bases). Trimming pared 2 bases from V and 1 base from J, leaving 8 bases between. CDR1 and CDR2 (germline): MNHEY, SMNVEV (reference sequence). This CDR3 spans 14 amino acids. The CDR3 nucleotides are TGTGCCAGCAGTTTAGAGGGGGGGAACACTGAAGCTTTCTTT. Residues: CASSLEGGNTEAFF.

There are many counts of this clonotype. The V gene is TRBV20-1, the J gene TRBJ2-7, with D hard to call. With 3 bases removed from V and 5 bases from J, the gap between germline ends came to 11 bases. CDR3 length: 12 amino acids. Germline loops: CDR1 DFQATT, CDR2 SNEGSKA (reference sequence). CDR3 protein: CSARDPGDEQYF. The CDR3 nucleotides are TGCAGTGCTAGGGACCCTGGGGACGAGCAGTACTTC.

This clonotype has at least ten counts. The V gene is TRBV12-3 or TRBV12-4, the J gene TRBJ1-2, with 8 bases fitting TRBD1. This CDR3 spans 13 amino acids. J lost 4 bases, V lost 7 bases, and 5 bases had no gene match. In DNA form, the CDR3 reads TGTGCCAGCACTCAACAGGGGGTCTATGGCTACACCTTC. Translated: CASTQQGVYGYTF.

This clonotype was seen repeatedly, ten times or more. The V call is TRBV5-1, the J call TRBJ2-1, with D possibly called TRBD1 or TRBD2 (5 bases each). This CDR3 contains 14 residues. The germline V gene encodes CDR1 SGHRS and CDR2 YFSETQ. V lost 7 bases and J 4 bases, leaving 15 bases between the germline ends. The CDR3, as DNA: TGCGCCAGCTACCGGGACCCTGGGTACAATGAGCAGTTCTTC. Translation: CASYRDPGYNEQFF.

This clonotype was found many times. The chain combines TRBV27 with TRBJ2-5; 14 bases fit TRBD2. Germline lookup yields CDR1 MNHEY and CDR2 SMNVEV (reference sequence). The CDR3 extends over 14 amino acids. Trimming cost V 6 bases and J 12 bases; bases outside gene matches: 9. The CDR3 region is CASRQTTSGRVEYF. Here the CDR3 DNA reads TGTGCCAGCAGGCAAACGACTAGCGGGAGGGTCGAGTACTTC.

This clonotype has ten or more counts. This chain's CDR3 is CASKQPGTSTDTQYF. CDR3 in DNA: TGTGCCAGCAAGCAACCGGGGACTAGCACAGATACGCAGTATTTT. This rearrangement joins TRBV6-6 to TRBJ2-3; perhaps TRBD2 as D (6 bases). V was trimmed by 7 bases and J by 0 bases, leaving 14 bases between them. The CDR3 is 15 amino acids. Germline lookup yields CDR1 MNHNY and CDR2 SVGAGI (reference sequence).

This clonotype showed up many times. The chain's CDR3 is CSPERASGNHEQFF. In DNA form, the CDR3 reads TGCAGTCCCGAGAGGGCCAGCGGGAATCATGAGCAGTTCTTC. This chain connects TRBV20-1 to TRBJ2-1, with 7 bases aligning to TRBD2. There are 14 residues in the CDR3. Losses at the gene ends were 8 bases for V and 8 bases for J; bases not matched to a gene: 15. Germline CDR1 DFQATT, CDR2 SNEGSKA (reference sequence).

Ten or more counts support this clonotype. This chain links TRBV25-1 with TRBJ2-7; D gene ambiguous. This CDR3 contains 11 residues. Trimming stripped 3 bases from V and 3 bases from J, with 3 bases between. Germline V lookup: CDR1 MGHDK, CDR2 SYGVNS. The CDR3, as DNA: TGTGCCAGCAGTGATATCTACGAGCAGTACTTC. Protein sequence: CASSDIYEQYF.

This clonotype was recorded many times. This chain links TRBV20-1 with TRBJ2-1, with 11 bases aligning to TRBD2. Trimming at V came to 6 bases and at J to 10 bases, leaving 11 bases not matched to a gene. Germline CDR1 is DFQATT and CDR2 is SNEGSKA (reference sequence). The CDR3 is 14 amino acids. The CDR3 is CSASTSGDVGEQFF. CDR3 DNA sequence: TGCAGTGCCTCGACTAGCGGGGACGTTGGGGAGCAGTTCTTC.

This clonotype was counted between two and nine times. The gene calls are TRBV7-8 and TRBJ2-7; D possibly corresponds to TRBD1 (5 bases). The CDR3 has 15 amino acids. V was pared by 2 bases and J by 5 bases, with 16 bases between. From germline, CDR1 is SGHVS and CDR2 FQNEAQ. In nucleotides, the CDR3 is TGTGCCAGCAGCTTAAAACGGACAAAAACCCACGAGCAGTACTTC. It codes for CASSLKRTKTHEQYF.

In its sample, this clonotype was seen many times. The chain carries TRBV10-3 and TRBJ2-7; D possibly uses TRBD1 or TRBD2 (5 bases each). V lost 4 bases and J 4 bases, leaving 5 bases between the germline ends. This CDR3 region has 11 residues. Germline lookup yields CDR1 ENHRY and CDR2 SYGVKD. The CDR3 spells CAISGGYEQYF. The CDR3 bases are TGTGCCATCAGTGGGGGGTACGAGCAGTACTTC.

This clonotype was seen more than once but under ten times. One junction end disagrees with the germline gene, perhaps due to a read error. The chain couples TRBV13 to TRBJ1-6; 9 positions agree with TRBD1. Looked up from germline, CDR1 is PRHDT and CDR2 is FYEKMQ (reference sequence). This CDR3 region has 16 residues. The CDR3 DNA is TGTGCCAGCAGCTTACGGACAGGGGCCCTCAATTCACCCCTACACTTT. Translating it yields CASSLRTGALNSPLHF. Full variable domain (remainder filled in from reference TRBV13 and TRBJ1-6): AAGVIQSPRHLIKEKRETATLKCYPIPRHDTVYWYQQGPGQDPQFLISFYEKMQSDKGSIPDRFSAQQFSDYHSELNMSSLELGDSALYFCASSLRTGALNSPLHFGNGTRLTVT.

Ten or more counts support this clonotype. The gene calls are TRBV20-1 and TRBJ1-2; D might be TRBD1 (5 bases). The ends were cut back, 6 bases at V and 4 bases at J, with 24 bases in the middle. CDR3 length: 16 residues. Germline CDR1 and CDR2: DFQATT and SNEGSKA (reference sequence). CDR3 bases: TGCAGTGCCGGGGTTGGGGCAGGGCTGTCGTCCTATGGCTACACCTTC. It specifies CSAGVGAGLSSYGYTF.

This clonotype was detected ten times or more. The rearrangement links TRBV6-1 to TRBJ2-5; no reliable D call. CDR1 and CDR2 (germline): MNHNS, SASEGT. V gave up 7 bases and J gave up 2 bases, with 14 bases separating them. CDR3 length: 14 amino acids. The CDR3 nucleotides are TGTGCCAGCAACCCCAACCCCGATCAAGAGACCCAGTACTTC. This sequence encodes CASNPNPDQETQYF.

This clonotype was recorded at least ten times. The genes are TRBV5-6 and TRBJ1-2; D remains unclear. Trimming pared 1 base from V and 0 bases from J, leaving 13 bases between. The CDR3 has 16 amino acids. Per germline, CDR1 SGHDT and CDR2 YYEEEE. CDR3 loop: CASSLLSGVANYGYTF. The CDR3 coding sequence is TGTGCCAGCAGCTTGTTGTCGGGAGTTGCTAACTATGGCTACACCTTC.

This clonotype was recorded at least ten times. The V and J genes are TRBV9 and TRBJ1-3; possible D gene TRBD1, 6 bases. V shed 4 bases and J shed 4 bases, with 15 bases lying between them. Germline loops: CDR1 SGDLS, CDR2 YYNGEE. The CDR3 spans 15 residues. The CDR3 DNA is TGTGCCAGCAGCAACCCAGGGGCGGCCGGAAACACCATATATTTT. Its translation: CASSNPGAAGNTIYF.

This clonotype was seen repeatedly, ten times or more. The chain employs TRBV20-1 and TRBJ2-1; 14 bases line up with TRBD2. Germline CDR1 and CDR2: DFQATT and SNEGSKA (reference sequence). This CDR3 has 17 amino acids. Unmatched junction bases numbered 13, after V lost 5 bases and J lost 7 bases. The CDR3 DNA reads TGCAGTGCTCCCGCCCGACTAGCGGGAGGGCCGAGTAATGAGCAGTTCTTC. This sequence encodes CSAPARLAGGPSNEQFF.

This clonotype was recorded at least ten times. The chain recombines TRBV5-1 with TRBJ2-1, with 8 bases lining up with TRBD2. The CDR3 extends over 18 amino acids. CDR1 SGHRS and CDR2 YFSETQ come from the germline V gene. The V gene end was trimmed by 4 bases and the J gene end by 1 base; junction bases not matched to a gene: 13. The DNA of the CDR3 is TGCGCCAGCAGCCTAGGACCTCTAGCGGGTAGATCCTACAATGAGCAGTTCTTC. Protein sequence: CASSLGPLAGRSYNEQFF.

This clonotype was counted many times. The genes are TRBV21-1 and TRBJ2-5; the tabulated D call, TRBD2, remains unverified against the DNA. TRBV21-1 is labeled a pseudogene. CDR3 length: 13 amino acids. This chain's CDR3 is CASSMEGYRTQYF. The CDR3 nucleotides read TGTGCCAGCAGCATGGAGGGCTATCGGACCCAGTACTTC.

This clonotype was seen at least ten times. The chain uses TRBV5-1 and TRBJ2-2; TRBD1 matches at 7 bases. The junction had 5 bases not matched to a gene; V was cut back by 5 bases and J by 1 base. The germline V gene has CDR1 SGHRS and CDR2 YFSETQ. The CDR3 totals 15 residues. The DNA for the CDR3 is TGCGCCAGCAGGTGGGACAGCGAGAACACCGGGGAGCTGTTTTTT. Translated: CASRWDSENTGELFF.